Included here is one TCR beta chain sequence, with context. The antigen is unknown. This specimen belongs to a study of T-cell memory formation after mild COVID-19. Study conclusions and caveats: Memory cells collected pre-infection included some clones that later responded, suggesting cross-reactive memory joined. Contracting CD4+ clones lay largely in CM and EM, with CD8+ ones residing in EMRA. Whether day 37 second-wave clones are SARS-CoV-2-specific was not confirmed.

The 5'RACE method, run with constant-segment primers, produced TCR alpha and TCR beta cDNA libraries (carrying sample barcodes and UMIs). One entry per CDR3 protein results from TCRdb running MiXCR on the 5' RACE reads. The sample yields some 160,000 distinct CDR3 sequences, roughly 31% seen once. The ends were cut back, 2 bases at V and 3 bases at J, with 11 bases in the middle. The CDR3 spans 15 residues. The V gene's germline CDR1 is MNHEY and CDR2 SVGAGI. Sequencing was performed on PBMCs or a T cell subset sorted from them (not recorded which). This sequence originates from an adult woman who had mild COVID-19 (a few samples of this study predate the infection). Cell type and time point are not known. The gene calls are TRBV6-5 and TRBJ1-5; the D gene is possibly TRBD1 (5 bases). CDR3: CASSYGAGYNQPQHF. The CDR3 DNA reads as TGTGCCAGCAGTTACGGGGCAGGGTACAATCAGCCCCAGCATTTT.